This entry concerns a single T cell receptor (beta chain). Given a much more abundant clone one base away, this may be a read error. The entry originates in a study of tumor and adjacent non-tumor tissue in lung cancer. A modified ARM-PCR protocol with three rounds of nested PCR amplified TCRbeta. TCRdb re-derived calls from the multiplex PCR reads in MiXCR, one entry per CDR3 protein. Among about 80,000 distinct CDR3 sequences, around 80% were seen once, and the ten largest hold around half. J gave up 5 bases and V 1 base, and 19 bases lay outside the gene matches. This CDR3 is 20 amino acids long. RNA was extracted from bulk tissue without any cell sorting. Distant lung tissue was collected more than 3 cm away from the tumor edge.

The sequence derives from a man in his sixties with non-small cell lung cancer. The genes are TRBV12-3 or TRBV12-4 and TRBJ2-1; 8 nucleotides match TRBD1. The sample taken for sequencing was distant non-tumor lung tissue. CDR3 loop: CASSLVSWRAGGAKNNEQFF. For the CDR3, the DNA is TGTGCCAGCAGTTTAGTTTCTTGGCGTGCAGGGGGCGCGAAGAACAATGAGCAGTTCTTC.